The clone carrying this T cell receptor (beta chain) has at least ten counts. A lack of ophthalmopathy progression within 18 months defined stable Graves' hyperthyroidism. The V gene lost 6 bases and the J gene lost 0 bases, with 9 bases spanning the gap. CDR1 DFQATT and CDR2 SNEGSKA come from the germline V gene (reference sequence). The CDR3 covers 13 residues. The data derive from a study of T cells in Graves' hyperthyroidism and ophthalmopathy. There were TCR beta CDR3 regions amplified from RNA transcripts. First-round RT-PCR targeting the TCR CDR3 was performed with the HTBI primer set. TCRdb analysed the multiplex PCR reads with MiXCR anew, one entry per CDR3 protein. The sample contains about 690,000 distinct CDR3 sequences, roughly 17% of which appear only once.

The chain recombines TRBV20-1 with TRBJ2-1; no firm D call. Sequencing used blood. The TCR was taken from a man aged 45-60 years with Graves' hyperthyroidism. DNA for the CDR3: TGCAGTGCCTACGAAAGCTCCTACAATGAGCAGTTCTTC. The encoded protein is CSAYESSYNEQFF.